This is a list of T cell receptor beta chains from one sample in a study of response to subunit inactivated influenza vaccine. Each CDR3 protein is one row after TCRdb ran MiXCR on the RT-PCR reads. Here the sample spans about 570,000 distinct CDR3 sequences, around 11% being singletons. These data were also reused for a study on T cells expressing NK-cell markers.

The sequences come from PBMCs from blood, collected on the day of vaccination. The receptors were sampled from a man in his forties or fifties who received an inactivated influenza vaccine. The CDR3 runs from the conserved cysteine through the conserved F or W. D genes are given only for firm matches. Not all rows give a size; the values are once, few, many and, for expanded clones, a class.

D,size,J,V,DNA,CDR3
NA,NA,TRBJ2-1,TRBV5-1,TGCGCCAGCAGCTTGGATACTGAGCAGTTCTTC,CASSLDTEQFF
NA,NA,TRBJ2-6,TRBV6-5,TGTGCCAGCAGTTACTCGGCAGCCGACTCTGGGGCCAACGTCCTGACTTTC,CASSYSAADSGANVLTF
NA,many,TRBJ2-7,TRBV11-2,TGTGCCAGCAGCTTAGTGCGGAGGCCGGTGGAGCAGTACTTC,CASSLVRRPVEQYF
NA,NA,TRBJ2-7,TRBV6-1,TGTGCCAGCAGTCCGGACTACGGGGGAGGTAGCGAGCAGTACTTC,CASSPDYGGGSEQYF
NA,NA,TRBJ2-1,TRBV7-9,TGTGCCAGCAGCTTGGGAGAGGCGGGTGAGCAGTTCTTC,CASSLGEAGEQFF
TRBD2,NA,TRBJ2-1,TRBV24-1,TGTGCCACCAGTGGCGGGAGGGGGCCTGAGCAGTTCTTC,CATSGGRGPEQFF
TRBD1,few,TRBJ2-2,TRBV29-1,TGCAGCGCAGGGGGCGGCCACGGGGAGCTGTTTTTT,CSAGGGHGELFF
NA,many,TRBJ2-3,TRBV5-1,TGCGCCAGCAGCTTGGATGGCACAGATACGCAGTATTTT,CASSLDGTDTQYF
NA,NA,TRBJ1-5,TRBV9,TGTGCCAGCAGCGTATCCGCCTCGGGGCAGCAGCCCCAGCATTTT,CASSVSASGQQPQHF
NA,many,TRBJ2-7,TRBV9,TGTGCCAGCAGCGTCATCGAGCAGTACTTC,CASSVIEQYF
NA,NA,TRBJ2-5,TRBV3-1,TGTGCCAGCAGCCAAGACGTCCGGGGGACCCAGTACTTC,CASSQDVRGTQYF
TRBD1,few,TRBJ1-2,TRBV28,TGTGCCAGCAGATCCCGGGACAGGGGATACTATGGCTACACCTTC,CASRSRDRGYYGYTF
NA,many,TRBJ2-1,TRBV20-1,TGCAGTGCCGCGCCACACTACAATGAGCAGTTCTTC,CSAAPHYNEQFF
NA,few,TRBJ2-7,TRBV7-2,TGTGCCAGCAGCTTAGCAGTCAGGGTTGGCGAGCAGTACTTC,CASSLAVRVGEQYF
TRBD2,NA,TRBJ2-2,TRBV9,TGTGCCAGCAGCGTATACGGGACTAGCGGGAGAGGCGGGGAGCTGTTTTTT,CASSVYGTSGRGGELFF
TRBD1,few,TRBJ1-5,TRBV20-1,TGCAGTGCTCTTTCCAGGGGGCGGCAAAGTCAGCCCCAGCATTTT,CSALSRGRQSQPQHF
NA,many,TRBJ2-7,TRBV30,TGTGCCTGCAACCCTACCAGCGGGACAGGTACCTACGAGCAGTACTTC,CACNPTSGTGTYEQYF
NA,few,TRBJ2-1,TRBV5-1,TGCGCCAGCAGCTTGGCCGAGAATGAGCAGTTCTTC,CASSLAENEQFF
TRBD1,few,TRBJ1-4,TRBV4-1,TGCGCCAGCAGCCCCCGGGACAGGGGAGGGGAAAAACTGTTTTTT,CASSPRDRGGEKLFF
TRBD2,few,TRBJ2-3,TRBV28,TGTGCCAGCAGGCCATCGGGACTAGCGGCTCTGACTAGCACAGATACGCAGTATTTT,CASRPSGLAALTSTDTQYF
TRBD2,few,TRBJ2-7,TRBV28,TGTGCCATCGGTAGCGGGAGCTCCTACGAGCAGTACTTC,CAIGSGSSYEQYF
NA,many,TRBJ2-7,TRBV6-5,TGTGCCAGCAGTTACAGGGGAGGTTCCTACGAGCAGTACTTC,CASSYRGGSYEQYF
NA,many,TRBJ1-5,TRBV20-1,TGCAGTGCTAGGGTACAGGGCTTAAATCAGCCCCAGCATTTT,CSARVQGLNQPQHF
TRBD2,many,TRBJ2-2,TRBV15,TGTGCCACCAGCTGGGGAGCGGGGGCGAACACCGGGGAGCTGTTTTTT,CATSWGAGANTGELFF
NA,NA,TRBJ2-3,TRBV4-3,TGCGCCAGCAGCCAAGATTACACTAGCACAGATACGCAGTATTTT,CASSQDYTSTDTQYF
NA,few,TRBJ2-1,TRBV5-8,TGTGCCAGCAGCTCGGCCGTTGGCAGGACTTCTACTGGTAAGCAGTTCTTC,CASSSAVGRTSTGKQFF
NA,NA,TRBJ2-7,TRBV7-2,TGTGCCAGCAGCTTATGGATCTACTACGAGCAGTACTTC,CASSLWIYYEQYF
NA,NA,TRBJ2-2,TRBV6-1,TGTGCCAGCAATACCCTTCGGGGCAACACCGGGGAGCTGTTTTTT,CASNTLRGNTGELFF
NA,NA,TRBJ2-5,TRBV10-2,TGCGCCAGCAGTGAGTTCAGGGTAGATCAAGAGACCCAGTACTTC,CASSEFRVDQETQYF
NA,NA,TRBJ2-5,TRBV27,TGTGCCAGCAGTTCCGCCAGCCGCCTAGAGACCCAGTACTTC,CASSSASRLETQYF
TRBD1,NA,TRBJ2-1,TRBV20-1,TGCAGTGCTAGTAGTCGGGACAGGGATTACAATGAGCAGTTCTTC,CSASSRDRDYNEQFF
NA,few,TRBJ2-5,TRBV15,TGTGCCACCAGCGCTAGACGTCAGGGAGGTGGAGAGACCCAGTACTTC,CATSARRQGGGETQYF
NA,NA,TRBJ2-1,TRBV7-2,TGTGCCAGCAGCCCGGACGCAGGCTCCTACAATGAGCAGTTCTTC,CASSPDAGSYNEQFF
NA,NA,TRBJ1-3,TRBV4-3,TGCGCCAGCAGCCAAGATTACAGGGACGAAACCATATATTTT,CASSQDYRDETIYF
TRBD2,NA,TRBJ2-1,TRBV20-1,TGCAGTGCTAGAACTAGCGGGAGCGTCCCGAGCTCCTACAATGAGCAGTTCTTC,CSARTSGSVPSSYNEQFF
TRBD2,NA,TRBJ2-2,TRBV7-3,TGTGCCAGCAGCAGGGACTACCTACGCACCGGGGAGCTGTTTTTT,CASSRDYLRTGELFF
NA,few,TRBJ1-1,TRBV15,TGTGCCACCAGCAGAAAGGGGGACGGCACTGAAGCTTTCTTT,CATSRKGDGTEAFF
NA,NA,TRBJ1-1,TRBV5-1,TGCGCCAGCACCCCGGGCTCCGACCCGAACACTGAAGCTTTCTTT,CASTPGSDPNTEAFF
TRBD2,NA,TRBJ2-7,TRBV20-1,TGCAGTGCTAGCGATCCCCCGACTAGCGGGAGTTGGGACGCCTACGAGCAGTACTTC,CSASDPPTSGSWDAYEQYF
NA,few,TRBJ1-5,TRBV4-1,TGCGCCAGCAGCCAAGAGGCGGGAGGGCCCCAGCATTTT,CASSQEAGGPQHF
NA,many,TRBJ1-6,TRBV10-2,TGCGCCAGCAGTCCGGACCAAAATTCACCCCTCCACTTT,CASSPDQNSPLHF
NA,NA,TRBJ2-5,TRBV12-3/TRBV12-4,TGTGCCAGCAGTTTAGATTTCCCCCTTGCCCAAGAGACCCAGTACTTC,CASSLDFPLAQETQYF
NA,few,TRBJ2-3,TRBV29-1,TGCAGCGCTTATCAGGGTGGGCGGCTAGATACGCAGTATTTT,CSAYQGGRLDTQYF